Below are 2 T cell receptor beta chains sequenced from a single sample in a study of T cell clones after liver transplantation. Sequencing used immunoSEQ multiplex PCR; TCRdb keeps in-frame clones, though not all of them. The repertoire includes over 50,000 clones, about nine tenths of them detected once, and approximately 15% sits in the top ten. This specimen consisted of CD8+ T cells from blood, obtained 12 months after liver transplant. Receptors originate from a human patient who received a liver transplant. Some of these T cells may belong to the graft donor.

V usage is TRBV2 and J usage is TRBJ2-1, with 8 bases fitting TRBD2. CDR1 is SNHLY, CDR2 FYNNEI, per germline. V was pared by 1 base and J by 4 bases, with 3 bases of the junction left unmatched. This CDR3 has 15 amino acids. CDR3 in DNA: TGTGCCAGCAGTGAAGATAGCGGGGTTTACAATGAGCAGTTCTTC. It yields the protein CASSEDSGVYNEQFF.

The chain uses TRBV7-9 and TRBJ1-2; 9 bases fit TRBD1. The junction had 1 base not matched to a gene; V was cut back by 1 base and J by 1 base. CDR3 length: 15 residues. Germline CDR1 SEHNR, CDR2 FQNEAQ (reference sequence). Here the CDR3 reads CASSLVTGGNYGYTF. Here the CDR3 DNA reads TGTGCCAGCAGCTTAGTGACAGGGGGTAACTATGGCTACACCTTC.